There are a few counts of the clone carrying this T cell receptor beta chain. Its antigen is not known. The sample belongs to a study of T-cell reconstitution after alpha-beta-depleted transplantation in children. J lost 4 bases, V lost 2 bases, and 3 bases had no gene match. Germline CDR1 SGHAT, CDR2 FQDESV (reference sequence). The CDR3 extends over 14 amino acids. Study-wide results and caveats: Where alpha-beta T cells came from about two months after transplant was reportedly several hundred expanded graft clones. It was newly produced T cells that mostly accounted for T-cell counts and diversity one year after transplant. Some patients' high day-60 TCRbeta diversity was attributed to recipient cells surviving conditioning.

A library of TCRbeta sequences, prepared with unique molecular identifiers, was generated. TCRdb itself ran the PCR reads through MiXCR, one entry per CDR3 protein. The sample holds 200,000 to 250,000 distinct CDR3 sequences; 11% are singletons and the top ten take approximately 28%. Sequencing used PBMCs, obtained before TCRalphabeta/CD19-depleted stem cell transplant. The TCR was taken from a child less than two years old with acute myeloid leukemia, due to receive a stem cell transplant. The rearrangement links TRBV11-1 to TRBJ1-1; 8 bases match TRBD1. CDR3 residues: CASSLTQGATEAFF. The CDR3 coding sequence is TGTGCCAGCAGCTTAACCCAGGGGGCCACTGAAGCTTTCTTT.